These 7 T cell receptor beta chains originate from one sample sequenced in a study of shared clonotypes between healthy human individuals. CD45RO-negative, CCR7-positively selected cells formed the naive CD8 fraction, excluding terminally differentiated effector memory CD45RA+ cells. Assay used: immunoSEQ multiplex PCR; TCRdb lists only in-frame clones, some missing. The table has a few hundred thousand clones, 95% to 96% seen once; the top ten hold roughly 0.1%. The material sequenced was naive CD8+ T cells sorted from blood. These TCRs come from a woman in her 30s in good health.

V gene TRBV29-1 combines with J gene TRBJ1-2; 7 positions match TRBD1. V lost 6 bases, J lost 6 bases, and 7 bases stayed unmatched. The CDR3 spans 12 residues. Germline lookup yields CDR1 SQVTM and CDR2 ANQGSEA. The CDR3 reads CSVQGTEHGYTF. CDR3 DNA: TGCAGCGTCCAAGGGACAGAGCATGGCTACACCTTC.

This chain links TRBV10-3 with TRBJ1-1, with 11 bases matching TRBD1. The CDR3 contains 14 residues. Germline values: CDR1 ENHRY, CDR2 SYGVKD. Trimming took 4 bases from V and 5 from J; bases not matched to a gene: 3. The CDR3 DNA sequence: TGTGCCATCAGTGCGGGACAGGGGGTTACTGAAGCTTTCTTT. This translates into CAISAGQGVTEAFF.

The V gene is TRBV9, the J gene TRBJ2-1; D is ambiguous. Looked up from germline, CDR1 is SGDLS and CDR2 is YYNGEE. Between the trimmed V and J ends, which lost 3 bases and 4 bases, there was a span of 8 bases. The CDR3 has 13 amino acids. The CDR3 bases are TGTGCCAGCAGCGCTTCTGGTTACAATGAGCAGTTCTTC. This codes for CASSASGYNEQFF.

The J gene is TRBJ2-6, the V gene TRBV7-9; 8 bases fit TRBD1. With V trimmed by 3 bases and J by 4 bases, 5 bases remained unmatched. Germline assignment: CDR1 SEHNR and CDR2 FQNEAQ (reference sequence). CDR3 length: 16 residues. The CDR3 coding sequence is TGTGCCAGCAGCTTGGTGACAGGGGCCGGGGCCAACGTCCTGACTTTC. Translated: CASSLVTGAGANVLTF.

This rearrangement joins TRBV28 to TRBJ2-1; D not resolved. V shed 2 bases and J shed 6 bases, with 11 bases lying between them. The length of the CDR3 is 14 residues. CDR1 and CDR2 (germline): MDHEN, SYDVKM. Written as DNA, the CDR3 is TGTGCCAGCAGTTTAACTTCGGCGGCCAATGAGCAGTTCTTC. Translated, it gives CASSLTSAANEQFF.

This clone came up once. The V gene is TRBV27, the J gene TRBJ1-2; TRBD1 aligns across 8 bases. Germline V gene lookup returns CDR1 MNHEY and CDR2 SMNVEV (reference sequence). CDR3 length: 15 amino acids. After removal of 4 bases from V and 5 bases from J, the junction contained 9 bases not matched to a gene. The CDR3 DNA sequence: TGTGCCAGCAGTTCTGGGCAGGGGGCTAGTTATGGCTACACCTTC. Protein sequence: CASSSGQGASYGYTF.

The gene calls are TRBV29-1 and TRBJ2-2; possibly TRBD1 for D (6 bases). The CDR3 spans 13 residues. Germline CDR1 is SQVTM and CDR2 is ANQGSEA. Trimming took off 4 bases at V and 5 bases at J, with 11 bases between the two ends. The CDR3 sequence: CSVVMGATGELFF. The CDR3 DNA is TGCAGCGTTGTAATGGGGGCTACCGGGGAGCTGTTTTTT.